This T cell receptor beta chain emerged from a study of control samples from healthy donors and cancer patients. Libraries were prepared by immunoSEQ multiplex PCR; TCRdb keeps only in-frame clonotypes and omits some of them. Of 95,000 to 150,000 clones in the sample, approximately 93% were seen once. Germline V gene lookup returns CDR1 LGHNA and CDR2 YSLEER. There are 14 residues in the CDR3. V lost 4 bases and J lost 6, with 12 bases in between. The V gene is TRBV4-3, the J gene TRBJ2-2; the D gene could be TRBD1 or TRBD2 (6 bases each). Sample: blood. The receptor was isolated from a woman between 18 and 30 years old in good health. The CDR3 sequence: CASSRYREAGELFF. The CDR3 DNA follows: TGCGCCAGCAGCCGGTACAGGGAGGCCGGGGAGCTGTTTTTT.